This TCR beta chain is from a study of shared clonotypes between healthy human individuals. Background on the study: Plates per donor: three CD4 naive, three CD4 memory, two CD8 naive, one CD8 memory.

Comments on this clone: Its antigen is as yet unknown.

Healthy and HIV-negative, the adult donors had no recent acute infections or vaccinations. Study findings and constraints: Roughly 4.6% of naive CD4 clonotypes were common to four donors.

The table came from immunoSEQ multiplex PCR; TCRdb's copy has only in-frame clones and leaves some out. The table has approximately 640,000 clones, less than 95% seen once. Sequencing was carried out using memory CD8+ T cells from PBMCs. This sample's subset: CD45RO+ cells pooled with CCR7-negative TemRA cells. This receptor was taken from a man in his late teens or twenties in good health. Some clones in this sample may be carry-over from other donors' samples.

DNA for the CDR3: TGCGCCAGCAGCCGAACTCCAGTGTACCACGAGCAGTACTTC. This gives the protein CASSRTPVYHEQYF. V usage is TRBV4-1 and J usage is TRBJ2-7; D call uncertain. The germline CDR1 and CDR2 sequences are MGHRA and YSYEKL. V was trimmed by 4 bases and J by 5 bases, leaving 15 bases between them. This CDR3 has 14 amino acids.